The 9 T cell receptor beta chains below were found in one sample sequenced in a study of T cell responses to AZD1222 COVID-19 vaccine. Libraries were prepared by immunoSEQ multiplex PCR; TCRdb keeps only in-frame clonotypes and omits some of them. In the table there are roughly 200,000 clones, about 90% of which are singletons. Source: peripheral blood, taken on day 0 of AZD1222 vaccination. All receptors come from an adult in good health.

The chain carries TRBV6-2 or TRBV6-3 and TRBJ2-7; 9 bases fit TRBD1. Germline CDR1 and CDR2: MNHEY and SVGEGT. With V trimmed by 5 bases and J by 5 bases, 10 bases remained unmatched. CDR3 length equals 15 residues. The CDR3 DNA reads TGTGCCAGCAGTACCCGAGGGACAGGGATCCACGAGCAGTACTTC. Translation: CASSTRGTGIHEQYF.

The chain carries TRBV28 and TRBJ2-3, with TRBD2 matching over 13 bases. V was clipped by 5 bases and J by 5 bases; unmatched bases: 13. The CDR3 is 18 amino acids. Germline CDR1 is MDHEN and CDR2 is SYDVKM. The CDR3: CASSPYTTSGGTRDTQYF. DNA of the CDR3: TGTGCCAGCAGTCCCTATACGACTAGCGGGGGGACCAGAGATACGCAGTATTTT.

This clone was detected only once. The chain carries TRBV5-5 and TRBJ1-6; unclear D gene. Trimming left V 4 bases short and J 6 bases short, with 5 bases between. The germline V gene encodes CDR1 SGHKS and CDR2 YYEKEE (reference sequence). The CDR3 is made up of 12 amino acids. The chain's CDR3 is CASSPANSPLHF. For the CDR3, the DNA is TGTGCCAGCAGCCCGGCTAATTCACCCCTCCACTTT. The variable domain in full, completed from reference TRBV5-5 and TRBJ1-6, reads DAGVTQSPTHLIKTRGQQVTLRCSPISGHKSVSWYQQVLGQGPQFIFQYYEKEERGRGNFPDRFSARQFPNYSSELNVNALLLGDSALYLCASSPANSPLHFGNGTRLTVT.

Here the CDR3 DNA reads TGCAGCGTTGTAAGGGGGGTGAACACTGAAGCTTTCTTT. Translated, it gives CSVVRGVNTEAFF. This chain links TRBV29-1 with TRBJ1-1, with D maybe TRBD1 (6 bases). Germline V gene data show CDR1 as SQVTM and CDR2 as ANQGSEA. V lost 4 bases to trimming and J lost 0 bases, with 9 bases between them. There are 13 residues in the CDR3.

This clone appeared once. This sequence joins TRBV18 and TRBJ1-3; D perhaps matches TRBD1 (5 bases). The CDR3 totals 16 residues. V lost 3 bases and J lost 6, with 18 bases in between. Germline V lookup: CDR1 KGHSH, CDR2 LQKENI. Here the CDR3 DNA reads TGTGCCAGCTCACCGGCCGGGGCCGCGATTACAAACACCATATATTTT. Its protein product is CASSPAGAAITNTIYF. The full variable domain, in which reference TRBV18 and TRBJ1-3 provide the parts outside the CDR3, is NAGVMQNPRHLVRRRGQEARLRCSPMKGHSHVYWYRQLPEEGLKFMVYLQKENIIDESGMPKERFSAEFPKEGPSILRIQQVVRGDSAAYFCASSPAGAAITNTIYFGEGSWLTVV.

This chain joins TRBV29-1 and TRBJ1-2, with a tentative D call TRBD1 (6 bases). Trimming took off 4 bases at V and 7 bases at J, with 16 bases between the two ends. The germline CDR1 and CDR2 sequences are SQVTM and ANQGSEA. This CDR3 comprises 13 residues. Written as DNA, the CDR3 is TGCAGCGTTGGGGTAACAGGGACTCGTGGCTACACCTTC. This translates into CSVGVTGTRGYTF.

Here the CDR3 reads CASSTSSGGYIYGYTF. CDR3 DNA: TGTGCCAGCAGCACTTCATCAGGGGGCTATATCTATGGCTACACCTTC. The chain combines TRBV13 with TRBJ1-2; TRBD1 matches 8 bases. Germline trimming cut 5 bases from V and 4 bases from J; bases unmatched to any gene: 12. CDR1 is PRHDT, CDR2 FYEKMQ, per germline (reference sequence). The CDR3 spans 16 residues.

This chain connects TRBV7-8 to TRBJ2-5; weak D call: TRBD1 (7 bases). The germline V gene encodes CDR1 SGHVS and CDR2 FQNEAQ. The CDR3 consists of 14 residues. V dropped 4 bases and J dropped 4 bases, with 13 bases sitting between them. CDR3 sequence (DNA): TGTGCCAGCAGCTGGGACAGCGGGCGAGAGACCCAGTACTTC. Its translation is CASSWDSGRETQYF.

The chain joins TRBV5-6 to TRBJ2-7; 13 bases agree with TRBD2. This CDR3 comprises 17 residues. The V segment lost 1 base and the J segment 2 bases; nucleotides outside the gene matches: 6. In germline, CDR1 is SGHDT, CDR2 YYEEEE. CDR3 sequence (DNA): TGTGCCAGCAGCTTGACCCGGACTAGCGGGGGACCCTACGAGCAGTACTTC. Translation: CASSLTRTSGGPYEQYF.